The 21 T cell receptor beta chains reported below all come from one sample, sequenced in a study of shared clonotypes between healthy human individuals. Here immunoSEQ multiplex PCR was the method, and the copy in TCRdb shows in-frame clones only, minus some. The repertoire holds about 490,000 clones, with around 80% as singletons. Sequenced material: PBMCs. The source is a middle-aged woman in good health. Some clones in this sample may be carry-over from other donors' samples.

The gene calls are TRBV2 and TRBJ2-1; 14 bases agree with TRBD2. This CDR3 has 16 residues. Germline values: CDR1 SNHLY, CDR2 FYNNEI. Losses at the gene ends were 2 bases for V and 7 bases for J; bases not matched to a gene: 4. Here the CDR3 reads CASSERGLAGENEQFF. CDR3 coding DNA: TGTGCCAGCAGTGAAAGGGGACTAGCGGGAGAGAATGAGCAGTTCTTC.

This chain links TRBV19 with TRBJ2-7; 7 bases line up with TRBD2. CDR1 is LNHDA, CDR2 SQIVND, per germline (reference sequence). The V and J ends lost 3 bases and 5 bases, in that order; junction bases with no gene match: 13. The CDR3 sequence is 16 residues long. CDR3: CASSIKRGGRYDEQYF. The CDR3 DNA is TGTGCCAGTAGTATCAAAAGGGGAGGGAGGTACGACGAGCAGTACTTC.

The V call is TRBV14, the J call TRBJ2-1; D is ambiguous. Germline V lookup: CDR1 SGHDN, CDR2 FVKESK. Between the trimmed V and J ends, which lost 7 bases and 9 bases, there was a span of 4 bases. This CDR3 has 9 residues. CDR3 residues: CASTSEQFF. CDR3 nucleotides: TGTGCCAGCACCTCTGAGCAGTTCTTC.

At least ten counts were recorded for this clone. Other DNA sequences of this sample code for an identical CDR3. The rearrangement joins TRBV20-1 to TRBJ1-1; D unclear. V dropped 4 bases and J dropped 1 base, with 4 bases sitting between them. This CDR3 spans 11 amino acids. Germline assignment: CDR1 DFQATT and CDR2 SNEGSKA (reference sequence). CDR3 residues: CSANGNTEAFF. The CDR3 coding sequence is TGCAGTGCTAACGGGAACACTGAAGCTTTCTTT.

This rearrangement joins TRBV5-1 to TRBJ2-5; the match to TRBD1 covers 10 bases. The germline V gene has CDR1 SGHRS and CDR2 YFSETQ. Trimming at V came to 5 bases and at J to 5 bases, leaving 6 bases not matched to a gene. CDR3 size: 14 residues. The CDR3 DNA sequence: TGCGCCAGCAGGTCTGACAGGGGGCGGGAGACCCAGTACTTC. Protein product: CASRSDRGRETQYF.

Only a few counts were recorded for this clone. V is TRBV10-1 and J is TRBJ2-7, with D perhaps assigned TRBD1 or TRBD2 (6 bases each). The CDR3 is made up of 14 amino acids. Germline-derived CDR1 and CDR2 are WNHNN and SYGVQD (reference sequence). The V and J ends lost 4 bases and 6 bases respectively, with 16 bases between them. Written as DNA, the CDR3 is TGCGCCAGCAGTGGCGGGACCAGGGGCGCCGAGCAGTACTTC. Translating gives CASSGGTRGAEQYF.

V usage is TRBV28 and J usage is TRBJ1-4; D not resolved. The CDR3 has 12 amino acids. With 7 bases removed from V and 7 bases from J, the gap between germline ends came to 10 bases. Germline CDR1 is MDHEN and CDR2 is SYDVKM. The DNA of the CDR3 is TGTGCCAGCACAAGGGTTGGTGAAAAACTGTTTTTT. It is translated as CASTRVGEKLFF.

V is TRBV15 and J is TRBJ2-5; no clear D. V was cut by 0 bases and J by 1 base, with 9 bases left in between. The CDR3 sequence is 15 residues long. Germline loops: CDR1 LNHNV, CDR2 YYDKDF (reference sequence). The CDR3 bases are TGTGCCACCAGCAGAGATGGCCGGGTCCAAGAGACCCAGTACTTC. Its translation: CATSRDGRVQETQYF.

The rearrangement links TRBV28 to TRBJ2-3, with 12 bases that match TRBD2. The CDR3 length is 16 residues. With V trimmed by 5 bases and J by 1 base, 4 bases remained unmatched. CDR1 and CDR2 from the germline V gene are MDHEN and SYDVKM. CDR3 amino acids: CASSPRTSGGTDTQYF. Here the CDR3 DNA reads TGTGCCAGCAGTCCCCGGACTAGCGGGGGCACAGATACGCAGTATTTT.

This chain uses TRBV19 with TRBJ1-5; 8 bases are a match to TRBD1. Germline V gene data show CDR1 as LNHDA and CDR2 as SQIVND (reference sequence). The CDR3 is 13 residues long. Germline trimming cut 8 bases from V and 6 bases from J; bases unmatched to any gene: 6. As DNA, the CDR3 is TGTGCCAGTGATGGACAGGGCCGTCAGCCCCAGCATTTT. Encoded protein: CASDGQGRQPQHF. Full variable domain (outside the CDR3, taken from reference TRBV19 and TRBJ1-5): DGGITQSPKYLFRKEGQNVTLSCEQNLNHDAMYWYRQDPGQGLRLIYYSQIVNDFQKGDIAEGYSVSREKKESFPLTVTSAQKNPTAFYLCASDGQGRQPQHFGDGTRLSIL.

Comment on this clone: It is likely a read error: a sequence one base away is far more abundant. The chain uses TRBV30 and TRBJ2-5; tentatively, D is TRBD2 (6 bases). CDR3 length equals 15 residues. Germline lookup yields CDR1 GTSNPN and CDR2 SVGIG (reference sequence). V was cut by 6 bases and J by 2 bases, with 19 bases left in between. CDR3 nucleotides: TGTGCCTGTAGTCCCGGGCGGGGATTGCAAGAGACCCAGTACTTC. The encoded protein is CACSPGRGLQETQYF.

The CDR3 loop is CASSERGSTDTQYF. In DNA, the CDR3 is TGTGCCAGCAGTGAGCGCGGCAGCACAGATACGCAGTATTTT. The chain employs TRBV6-1 and TRBJ2-3; D gene ambiguous. The CDR3 runs to 14 residues. Germline CDR1 reads MNHNS; CDR2 reads SASEGT. V lost 3 bases and J lost 0, with 7 bases in between.

The rearrangement links TRBV4-2 to TRBJ2-1, with 10 positions matching TRBD2. Germline CDR1 LGHNA, CDR2 YNFKEQ. Losses at the gene ends were 0 bases for V and 8 bases for J; bases not matched to a gene: 10. The CDR3 is 17 residues long. The CDR3 loop is CASSQDSSSGSQDEQFF. CDR3 nucleotide sequence: TGTGCCAGCAGCCAAGATTCGTCTAGCGGGAGTCAAGATGAGCAGTTCTTC.

In this sample, this clone turned up a few times. This CDR3 is also generated by other DNA sequences in the sample. The V and J genes are TRBV27 and TRBJ1-5; possibly TRBD1 for D (6 bases). Trimming stripped 5 bases from V and 3 bases from J, with 14 bases between. The germline V gene encodes CDR1 MNHEY and CDR2 SMNVEV (reference sequence). The CDR3 loop spans 15 amino acids. The CDR3 nucleotides read TGTGCCAGCAGTCCATCACAGGGTCTCAATCAGCCCCAGCATTTT. This codes for CASSPSQGLNQPQHF.

In its sample, this clone was seen once. The V call is TRBV7-3, the J call TRBJ2-3; 9 bases are shared with TRBD2. Germline V gives CDR1 SGHTA, CDR2 FQGTGA. There are 15 residues in the CDR3. V shed 5 bases, J shed 5 bases, and the junction held 8 bases outside the gene matches. The CDR3 here is CASSPRLADIDTQYF. DNA of the CDR3: TGTGCCAGCAGCCCCAGACTAGCGGACATAGATACGCAGTATTTT.

The V and J genes are TRBV5-1 and TRBJ2-7, with 8 bases fitting TRBD1. Germline V gene lookup returns CDR1 SGHRS and CDR2 YFSETQ. This CDR3 has 16 amino acids. V was pared by 0 bases and J by 2 bases, with 7 bases of the junction left unmatched. This CDR3 reads CASSLGGTGTTYEQYF. The CDR3 region has the DNA TGCGCCAGCAGCTTGGGAGGGACAGGAACCACCTACGAGCAGTACTTC.

The CDR3, as DNA: TGTGCCAGCAGCCCGAGGACAGGTTCAGAGACCCAGTACTTC. Its protein is CASSPRTGSETQYF. The chain links TRBV7-9 to TRBJ2-5; the match to TRBD1 covers 7 bases. The length of the CDR3 is 14 residues. The ends lost 5 bases at V and 4 bases at J; junction bases unmatched: 7. Germline CDR1 and CDR2: SEHNR and FQNEAQ (reference sequence). Based on the CDR3 plus reference TRBV7-9 and TRBJ2-5, the full variable domain is DTGVSQNPRHKITKRGQNVTFRCDPISEHNRLYWYRQTLGQGPEFLTYFQNEAQLEKSRLLSDRFSAERPKGSFSTLEIQRTEQGDSAMYLCASSPRTGSETQYFGPGTRLLVL.

This clone was found a few times. The chain combines TRBV5-1 with TRBJ2-7; 7 positions match TRBD1. CDR1 SGHRS and CDR2 YFSETQ come from the germline V gene. The V gene end was trimmed by 1 base and the J gene end by 2 bases; junction bases not matched to a gene: 6. The CDR3 extends over 15 amino acids. CDR3 nucleotide sequence: TGCGCCAGCAGCTTGTCGCAGGGGGATCCCTACGAGCAGTACTTC. Its protein is CASSLSQGDPYEQYF.

The CDR3 protein is CASSSRLAGVRVGDTQYF. CDR3 nucleotide sequence: TGTGCCAGCAGTTCCCGACTAGCGGGAGTGCGAGTGGGAGATACGCAGTATTTT. The V call is TRBV27, the J call TRBJ2-3, with 12 bases lining up with TRBD2. The ends lost 4 bases at V and 5 bases at J; junction bases unmatched: 13. CDR1 and CDR2 from the germline V gene are MNHEY and SMNVEV (reference sequence). This CDR3 spans 18 amino acids.

J is TRBJ2-3 and V is TRBV4-1; 7 nucleotides align to TRBD2. CDR3 length: 16 amino acids. CDR1 is MGHRA, CDR2 YSYEKL, per germline. V lost 4 bases to trimming and J lost 2 bases; unmatched junction nucleotides: 9. The CDR3 DNA sequence: TGCGCCAGCAGCCTCCGACTAGCCGGTGTCACAGATACGCAGTATTTT. Residues: CASSLRLAGVTDTQYF.

The sample holds many counts of this clone. This chain joins TRBV19 and TRBJ1-4; tentatively, D is TRBD1 (5 bases). Germline V gene lookup returns CDR1 LNHDA and CDR2 SQIVND (reference sequence). V lost 3 bases, J lost 0 bases, and 17 bases lay in between. The CDR3 is 18 amino acids. The CDR3 DNA follows: TGTGCCAGTAGTATCTGGGAGGGGATCCGTGCAACTAATGAAAAACTGTTTTTT. The encoded protein is CASSIWEGIRATNEKLFF.